This TCR beta chain was captured in a study of T-cell reconstitution after alpha-beta-depleted transplantation in children. The CDR3 consists of 15 residues. In germline, CDR1 is SGHRS, CDR2 YFSETQ. The junction had 7 bases not matched to a gene; V was cut back by 4 bases and J by 3 bases. Many counts were recorded for this clonotype. Unique molecular identifiers were incorporated during preparation of the TCRbeta library. Using its own MiXCR run on the PCR reads, TCRdb lists one record per CDR3 protein. This repertoire shows about 610,000 distinct CDR3 sequences, roughly 10% found once; its top ten account for about 4%.

The source is a human donor who donated a stem cell graft to a child with acute myeloid leukemia. J is TRBJ2-7 and V is TRBV5-1; TRBD2 agrees at 10 bases. This material consisted of PBMCs from the stem cell graft donor, taken from the stem cell graft. In DNA, the CDR3 is TGCGCCAGCAGCCTCGGGACTAGCGTTGTCTACGAGCAGTACTTC. Its protein product is CASSLGTSVVYEQYF.